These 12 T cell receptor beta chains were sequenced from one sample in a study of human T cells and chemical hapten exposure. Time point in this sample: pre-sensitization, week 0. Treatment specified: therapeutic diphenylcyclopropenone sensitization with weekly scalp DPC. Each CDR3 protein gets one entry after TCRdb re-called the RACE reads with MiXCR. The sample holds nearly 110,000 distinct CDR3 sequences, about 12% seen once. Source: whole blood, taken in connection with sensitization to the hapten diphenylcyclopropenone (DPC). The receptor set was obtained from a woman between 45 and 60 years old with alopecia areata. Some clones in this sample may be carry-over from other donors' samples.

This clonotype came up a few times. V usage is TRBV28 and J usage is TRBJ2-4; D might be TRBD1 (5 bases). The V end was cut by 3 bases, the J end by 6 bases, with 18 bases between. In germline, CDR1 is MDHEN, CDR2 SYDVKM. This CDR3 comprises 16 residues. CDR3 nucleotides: TGTGCCAGCAGTTTCTCTGTACAGGCCCTCACAAACATTCAGTACTTC. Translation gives CASSFSVQALTNIQYF.

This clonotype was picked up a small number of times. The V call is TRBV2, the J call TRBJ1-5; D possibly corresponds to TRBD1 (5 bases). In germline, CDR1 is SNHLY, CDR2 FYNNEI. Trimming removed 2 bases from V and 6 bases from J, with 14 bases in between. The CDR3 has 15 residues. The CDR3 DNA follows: TGTGCCAGCAGTGAATTTCTGAGCGGGGGTCAGCCCCAGCATTTT. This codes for CASSEFLSGGQPQHF.

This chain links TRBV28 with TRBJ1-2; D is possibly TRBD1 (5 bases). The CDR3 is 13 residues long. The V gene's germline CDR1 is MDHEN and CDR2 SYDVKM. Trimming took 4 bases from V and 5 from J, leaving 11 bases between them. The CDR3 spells CASSSSGFYGYTF. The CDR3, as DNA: TGTGCCAGCAGTTCGTCAGGGTTTTATGGCTACACCTTC.

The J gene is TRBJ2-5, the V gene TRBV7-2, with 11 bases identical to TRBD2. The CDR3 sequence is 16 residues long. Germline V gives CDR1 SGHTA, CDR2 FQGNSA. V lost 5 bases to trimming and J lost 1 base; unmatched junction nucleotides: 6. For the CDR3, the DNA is TGTGCCAGCAGCATCCAAGGGACTAGCGGCCAAGAGACCCAGTACTTC. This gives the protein CASSIQGTSGQETQYF.

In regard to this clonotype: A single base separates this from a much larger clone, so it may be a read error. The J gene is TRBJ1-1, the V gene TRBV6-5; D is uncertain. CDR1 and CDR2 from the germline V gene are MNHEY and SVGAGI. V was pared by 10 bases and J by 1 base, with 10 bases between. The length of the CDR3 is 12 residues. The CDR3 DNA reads TGTGCCATCGGGTACCGGAACACTGAAGCTTTCTTT. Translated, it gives CAIGYRNTEAFF.

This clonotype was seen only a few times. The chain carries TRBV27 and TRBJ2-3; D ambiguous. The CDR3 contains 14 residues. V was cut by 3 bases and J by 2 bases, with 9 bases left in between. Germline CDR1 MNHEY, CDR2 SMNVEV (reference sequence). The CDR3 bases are TGTGCCAGCAGTTTTCAATGGGCCACAGATACGCAGTATTTT. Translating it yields CASSFQWATDTQYF.

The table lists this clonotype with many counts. The CDR3 here is CASTALGLAGKNEQFF. The CDR3, as DNA: TGTGCCAGCACCGCCCTGGGCCTAGCGGGAAAGAATGAGCAGTTCTTC. The chain uses TRBV28 and TRBJ2-1; TRBD2 matches at 9 bases. The CDR3 spans 16 residues. Looked up from germline, CDR1 is MDHEN and CDR2 is SYDVKM. Losses at the gene ends were 7 bases for V and 7 bases for J; bases not matched to a gene: 14. Using reference TRBV28 and TRBJ2-1 for the parts outside the CDR3, the full variable domain is DVKVTQSSRYLVKRTGEKVFLECVQDMDHENMFWYRQDPGLGLRLIYFSYDVKMKEKGDIPEGYSVSREKKERFSLILESASTNQTSMYLCASTALGLAGKNEQFFGPGTRLTVL.

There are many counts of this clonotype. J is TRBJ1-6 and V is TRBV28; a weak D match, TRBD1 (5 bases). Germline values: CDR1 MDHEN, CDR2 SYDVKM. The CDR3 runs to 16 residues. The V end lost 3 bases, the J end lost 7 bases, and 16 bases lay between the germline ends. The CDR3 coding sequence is TGTGCCAGCAGTTTGGAGTCGGGCAGGGCCAATTCACCCCTCCACTTT. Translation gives CASSLESGRANSPLHF.

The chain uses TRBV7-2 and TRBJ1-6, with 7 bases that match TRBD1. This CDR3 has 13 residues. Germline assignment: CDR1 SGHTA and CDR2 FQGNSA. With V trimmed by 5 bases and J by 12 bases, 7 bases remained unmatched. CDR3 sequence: CASSPGTALPLHF. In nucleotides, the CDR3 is TGTGCCAGCAGCCCGGGGACAGCGCTACCCCTCCACTTT.

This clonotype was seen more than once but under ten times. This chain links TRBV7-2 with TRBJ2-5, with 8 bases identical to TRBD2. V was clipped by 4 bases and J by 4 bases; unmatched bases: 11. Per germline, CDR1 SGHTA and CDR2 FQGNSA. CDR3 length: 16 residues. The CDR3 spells CASSSRLAGRRETQYF. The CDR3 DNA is TGTGCCAGCAGCTCCCGATTAGCGGGAAGGAGAGAGACCCAGTACTTC.

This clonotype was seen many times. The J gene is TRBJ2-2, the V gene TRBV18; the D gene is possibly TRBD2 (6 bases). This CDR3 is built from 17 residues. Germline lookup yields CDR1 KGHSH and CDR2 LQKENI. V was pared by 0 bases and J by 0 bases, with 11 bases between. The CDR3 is CASSPPRIAANTGELFF. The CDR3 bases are TGTGCCAGCTCACCACCCCGAATAGCGGCGAACACCGGGGAGCTGTTTTTT.

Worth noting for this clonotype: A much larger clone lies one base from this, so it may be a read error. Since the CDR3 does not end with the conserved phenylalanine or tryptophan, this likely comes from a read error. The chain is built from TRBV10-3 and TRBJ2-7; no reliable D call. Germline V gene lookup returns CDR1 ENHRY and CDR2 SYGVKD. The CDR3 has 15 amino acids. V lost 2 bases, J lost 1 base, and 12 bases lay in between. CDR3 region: CAISEKGVQSYEQYL. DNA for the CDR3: TGTGCCATCAGTGAGAAAGGTGTTCAGTCCTACGAGCAGTACCTC.